This T cell receptor beta chain was found in a study of tumor-infiltrating lymphocytes in primary liver carcinoma. Total RNA (roughly 550 ng) served as template for TCR beta cDNA synthesis primed by a constant-region primer. Researchers made the TCR beta libraries by running three nested multiplex PCR rounds with slightly modified ARM-PCR. Both of the initial two PCR rounds ran for around 9 cycles and employed TRBV1-TRBV30 forward primers alongside a C-beta reverse primer. TCRdb re-analysed the multiplex PCR reads in MiXCR, keeping a single row per CDR3 protein. The repertoire consists of fewer than 400,000 distinct CDR3 sequences, with about 62% occurring once and the leading ten covering roughly 9%. CDR1 MNHNS and CDR2 SASEGT come from the germline V gene. V was cut by 2 bases and J by 5 bases, with 15 bases left in between. This CDR3 is built from 15 residues. The researchers obtained blood RNA from unsorted whole blood and also extracted germline DNA.

The rearrangement joins TRBV6-1 to TRBJ1-2; D call uncertain. The clonotype comes from a man aged 35 to 55 with primary liver carcinoma and hepatitis B virus infection. Specimen: peripheral blood. CDR3 DNA: TGTGCCAGCAGTGAACGGGCAGGCGGACTGTATGGCTACACCTTC. It is translated as CASSERAGGLYGYTF.